Sequencing of this TCR beta chain was carried out in a study of CD8+CD57+ T cells in acquired aplastic anemia. Across the whole study: The mean DNA yield obtained from sorted CD4+ and CD8+ cells came to around 3 ug. CD4+ cells from healthy donors averaged roughly 11 million reads. Study-level points and caveats: It was found that about 31 CD8+ CDR3 sequences were shared between patients and controls.

The ends were cut back, 7 bases at V and 2 bases at J, with 15 bases in the middle. The CDR3 covers 15 residues. CDR1 SNHLY and CDR2 FYNNEI come from the germline V gene. TCR beta VDJ and CDR3 profiling used genomic DNA as template. MiXCR, applied by TCRdb to the reads, yields one record per CDR3 protein. The data contain 400,000 to 450,000 distinct CDR3 sequences, 60% to 80% of them singletons. In regard to this clonotype: The antigen remains unidentified.

The rearrangement uses TRBV2 and TRBJ1-3; D remains unclear. This receptor was obtained from a human donor in good health, serving as a control. The sequencing sample was made of sorted CD4+, CD8+, or CD8+CD57+ T cells (not recorded which) from PBMCs. CDR3 protein: CASKVRGKAGNTIYF. The CDR3 DNA follows: TGTGCCAGCAAGGTCCGGGGTAAGGCTGGAAACACCATATATTTT.